These 16 T cell receptor beta chains came from one sample sequenced in a study of blood T cell repertoires in COVID-19. Data came from immunoSEQ multiplex PCR; TCRdb stores just in-frame clones and leaves some out. In the table there are over 250,000 clones, approximately 85% of which are singletons. Material for sequencing was peripheral blood. The receptors here all came from a woman between 65 and 79 years old with acute or convalescent COVID-19.

The chain couples TRBV5-4 to TRBJ2-3, with a weak D call TRBD1 (8 bases). This CDR3 has 15 amino acids. V lost 2 bases, J lost 4 bases, and 14 bases lay in between. The germline CDR1 and CDR2 sequences are SGHNT and YYREEE (reference sequence). CDR3 sequence reads: CASSLTGGRADTQYF. DNA of the CDR3: TGTGCCAGCAGCTTAACAGGGGGGAGGGCAGATACGCAGTATTTT.

The genes are TRBV2 and TRBJ2-6; 9 bases map to TRBD1. V shed 6 bases, J shed 0 bases, and the junction held 6 bases outside the gene matches. This CDR3 is 17 amino acids long. Germline CDR1 is SNHLY and CDR2 is FYNNEI. This CDR3 is CASRPGQGVSGANVLTF. In nucleotides, the CDR3 is TGTGCCAGCAGACCGGGACAGGGTGTCTCTGGGGCCAACGTCCTGACTTTC.

The chain links TRBV28 to TRBJ1-3; D call uncertain. Trimming stripped 3 bases from V and 5 bases from J, with 11 bases between. The length of the CDR3 is 14 residues. The germline CDR1 and CDR2 sequences are MDHEN and SYDVKM. The chain's CDR3 is CASSLGGPRNTIYF. Here the CDR3 DNA reads TGTGCCAGCAGTTTGGGCGGGCCGAGAAACACCATATATTTT.

This chain links TRBV3-1 (or the pseudogene TRBV3-2) with TRBJ1-1; D is perhaps TRBD1 (5 bases). Germline V lookup: CDR1 LGHDT, CDR2 YNNKEL (reference sequence). The CDR3 is made up of 14 amino acids. Deletions cut 4 bases from V and 0 bases from J, with 9 bases between. CDR3 in amino acids: CASSRGGMNTEAFF. In DNA form, the CDR3 reads TGTGCCAGCAGCCGGGGCGGTATGAACACTGAAGCTTTCTTT.

The V call is TRBV12-3 or TRBV12-4, the J call TRBJ2-2; unclear D gene. The CDR3 has 13 amino acids. The V gene lost 6 bases and the J gene lost 4 bases, with 9 bases spanning the gap. The CDR3 DNA reads TGTGCCAGCAGCTTGGTGAGCACCGGGGAGCTGTTTTTT. Amino acids: CASSLVSTGELFF.

This rearrangement joins TRBV2 to TRBJ2-4, with D possibly being TRBD2 (6 bases). From germline, CDR1 is SNHLY and CDR2 FYNNEI. The CDR3 runs to 15 residues. The V end lost 6 bases, the J end lost 0 bases, and 12 bases lay between the germline ends. The CDR3 here is CASSPKGLAKNIQYF. The CDR3 nucleotides are TGTGCCAGCAGCCCAAAGGGACTAGCCAAAAACATTCAGTACTTC.

This CDR3 reads CASSRTILHTEAFF. The CDR3 DNA reads TGTGCCAGCAGCAGGACTATTCTCCACACTGAAGCTTTCTTT. The chain couples TRBV21-1 to TRBJ1-1. TRBV21-1 is noted as a pseudogene. This CDR3 region has 14 residues.

The V gene is TRBV9, the J gene TRBJ1-4; a possible D gene is TRBD1 (6 bases). Trimming removed 3 bases from V and 4 bases from J, with 13 bases in between. CDR1 is SGDLS, CDR2 YYNGEE, per germline. This CDR3 comprises 15 residues. The CDR3 spells CASSALQGRNEKLFF. The CDR3 bases are TGTGCCAGCAGCGCCCTACAGGGACGTAATGAAAAACTGTTTTTT.

The V and J genes are TRBV5-1 and TRBJ2-3; TRBD2 agrees at 7 bases. Trimming cost V 1 base and J 8 bases; bases outside gene matches: 10. The germline CDR1 and CDR2 sequences are SGHRS and YFSETQ. CDR3 length: 15 residues. CDR3 coding DNA: TGCGCCAGCAGCTTGCTCCGGTCGGGCGGGAGTACGCAGTATTTT. Translated, it gives CASSLLRSGGSTQYF.

The rearrangement joins TRBV27 to TRBJ1-6; 9 bases map to TRBD1. Germline CDR1 MNHEY, CDR2 SMNVEV (reference sequence). This CDR3 has 17 residues. V lost 5 bases and J lost 5; bases outside the gene matches: 10. Written as DNA, the CDR3 is TGTGCCAGCAGTCAGTTTGGACAGGGGCCGGATAATTCACCCCTCCACTTT. It encodes CASSQFGQGPDNSPLHF.

The V call is TRBV5-6, the J call TRBJ2-7; 10 bases line up with TRBD2. The germline V gene has CDR1 SGHDT and CDR2 YYEEEE. The CDR3 loop spans 14 amino acids. J gave up 3 bases and V 4 bases, and 4 bases lay outside the gene matches. CDR3 nucleotides: TGTGCCAGCAGCGGGTGGACTAGCGGCTACGAGCAGTACTTC. Its protein is CASSGWTSGYEQYF.

The chain combines TRBV7-9 with TRBJ1-1; the D gene is possibly TRBD1 (6 bases). With 7 bases removed from V and 4 bases from J, the gap between germline ends came to 16 bases. Germline CDR1 is SEHNR and CDR2 is FQNEAQ (reference sequence). The CDR3 is 14 residues long. CDR3 bases: TGTGCCAGCACGCAGGGGCCCCCCAGCACTGAAGCTTTCTTT. Translation: CASTQGPPSTEAFF.

The J gene is TRBJ2-2, the V gene TRBV29-1, with 8 bases that match TRBD1. V shed 7 bases and J 5 bases; nucleotides not matched to a gene: 6. CDR3 length equals 13 residues. Germline CDR1 and CDR2: SQVTM and ANQGSEA. CDR3 amino acids: CSADRGSTGELFF. CDR3 nucleotides: TGCAGCGCCGACAGGGGTTCGACCGGGGAGCTGTTTTTT.

The rearrangement joins TRBV2 to TRBJ2-3; a possible D gene is TRBD2 (7 bases). Trimming left V 4 bases short and J 2 bases short, with 16 bases between. The CDR3 is 16 amino acids. CDR1 is SNHLY, CDR2 FYNNEI, per germline. In nucleotides, the CDR3 is TGTGCCAGCAGTGGGCAGCGGGACATCTACACAGATACGCAGTATTTT. Its protein product is CASSGQRDIYTDTQYF.

This chain joins TRBV12-3 or TRBV12-4 and TRBJ2-7; a possible D gene is TRBD2 (5 bases). The V end was cut by 5 bases, the J end by 6 bases, with 8 bases between. This CDR3 has 11 residues. The CDR3 DNA sequence: TGTGCCAGCAGTGACTACCGCGAGCAGTACTTC. Translated: CASSDYREQYF.

This clone was detected only once. The chain recombines TRBV29-1 with TRBJ2-3, with D possibly matching TRBD2 (5 bases). Germline values: CDR1 SQVTM, CDR2 ANQGSEA. V was pared by 7 bases and J by 0 bases, with 17 bases between. The CDR3 totals 15 residues. CDR3 in amino acids: CSACFSDTSTDTQYF. Written as DNA, the CDR3 is TGCAGCGCGTGCTTTAGCGATACTAGCACAGATACGCAGTATTTT.